The 30 T cell receptor beta chains below were found in one sample sequenced in a study of blood T cell repertoires in COVID-19. The protocol was immunoSEQ multiplex PCR, while the TCRdb copy is restricted to in-frame clones and leaves out a portion. The sample has a few hundred thousand clones, 87% seen once. Sequencing used PBMCs or T cells enriched from blood (not recorded which). These receptors originate from a man aged 18 to 29 with acute COVID-19.

This rearrangement joins TRBV18 to TRBJ2-3, with D tentatively TRBD1 (6 bases). Germline assignment: CDR1 KGHSH and CDR2 LQKENI. With 4 bases removed from V and 0 bases from J, the gap between germline ends came to 11 bases. There are 15 residues in the CDR3. The chain's CDR3 is CASSLSGVSTDTQYF. As DNA, the CDR3 is TGTGCCAGCTCACTCTCAGGGGTGAGCACAGATACGCAGTATTTT.

The chain combines TRBV2 with TRBJ2-2; tentative D call: TRBD2 (6 bases). Deletions cut 8 bases from V and 4 bases from J, with 14 bases between. The CDR3 extends over 14 amino acids. CDR1 and CDR2 (germline): SNHLY, FYNNEI. CDR3 sequence reads: CASSPVGGTGELFF. The CDR3 DNA sequence: TGTGCCAGCTCCCCGGTCGGGGGCACCGGGGAGCTGTTTTTT.

The chain is built from TRBV10-3 and TRBJ1-1; D might be TRBD1 (6 bases). CDR3 length: 13 amino acids. Germline CDR1 reads ENHRY; CDR2 reads SYGVKD. V shed 5 bases and J shed 1 base, with 8 bases lying between them. CDR3 in DNA: TGTGCCATCAGTAACAGGGAGAACACTGAAGCTTTCTTT. Translation: CAISNRENTEAFF.

The V gene is TRBV15, the J gene TRBJ1-5; 7 positions agree with TRBD1. V lost 6 bases, J lost 8 bases, and 13 bases stayed unmatched. Looked up from germline, CDR1 is LNHNV and CDR2 is YYDKDF (reference sequence). This CDR3 is built from 15 residues. CDR3 nucleotides: TGTGCCACCAGAGAAAGGGACAGCTTATTGGAGCCCCAGCATTTT. It is translated as CATRERDSLLEPQHF. The full variable domain, in which reference TRBV15 and TRBJ1-5 provide the parts outside the CDR3, is DAMVIQNPRYQVTQFGKPVTLSCSQTLNHNVMYWYQQKSSQAPKLLFHYYDKDFNNEADTPDNFQSRRPNTSFCFLDIRSPGLGDTAMYLCATRERDSLLEPQHFGDGTRLSIL.

This chain links TRBV6-2 or TRBV6-3 with TRBJ2-1; TRBD2 agrees at 10 bases. With V trimmed by 6 bases and J by 4 bases, 6 bases remained unmatched. This CDR3 contains 15 residues. Germline loops: CDR1 MNHEY, CDR2 SVGEGT. For the CDR3, the DNA is TGTGCCAGCAGCTCTCTAGCGGGAGTGTACAATGAGCAGTTCTTC. This translates into CASSSLAGVYNEQFF.

The chain links TRBV19 to TRBJ2-7; 7 bases line up with TRBD1. V trimming: 8 bases; J trimming: 3 bases; junction bases outside the gene matches: 4. This CDR3 is built from 12 residues. CDR1 and CDR2 from the germline V gene are LNHDA and SQIVND (reference sequence). This CDR3 is CASATGSYEQYF. The CDR3, as DNA: TGTGCCAGTGCGACAGGGAGCTACGAGCAGTACTTC.

The gene calls are TRBV18 and TRBJ2-2; D may be TRBD1 (5 bases). The CDR3 is made up of 16 amino acids. Germline CDR1 and CDR2: KGHSH and LQKENI. The V gene lost 3 bases and the J gene lost 0 bases, with 11 bases spanning the gap. In DNA, the CDR3 is TGTGCCAGCTCACCGACAGTCTCCGCGAACACCGGGGAGCTGTTTTTT. Translation: CASSPTVSANTGELFF.

J is TRBJ2-2 and V is TRBV19; D is ambiguous. The CDR3 is 13 amino acids. V was trimmed by 3 bases and J by 8 bases, leaving 10 bases between them. CDR1 and CDR2 from the germline V gene are LNHDA and SQIVND (reference sequence). This CDR3 is CASSISLAGELFF. CDR3 DNA sequence: TGTGCCAGTAGTATCTCGTTAGCAGGGGAGCTGTTTTTT.

V gene TRBV11-2 combines with J gene TRBJ2-1, with 7 nucleotides matching TRBD2. Germline trimming cut 5 bases from V and 9 bases from J; bases unmatched to any gene: 22. The CDR3 loop spans 18 amino acids. Germline lookup yields CDR1 SGHAT and CDR2 FQNNGV. Here the CDR3 reads CASSAWPKAGDPYVEQFF. The DNA for the CDR3 is TGTGCCAGCAGCGCCTGGCCCAAGGCGGGAGACCCCTACGTTGAGCAGTTCTTC.

In DNA form, the CDR3 reads TGCGCCAGCAGCCAGGGACAACAGTTCCCCAATCAGCCCCAGCATTTT. This gives the protein CASSQGQQFPNQPQHF. This chain uses TRBV4-1 with TRBJ1-5, with D perhaps matching TRBD1 (6 bases). The CDR3 is 16 residues long. Per the germline V gene, CDR1 is MGHRA and CDR2 is YSYEKL. V was clipped by 3 bases and J by 3 bases, with 15 bases between them.

The table lists this clone with a count of one. The V call is TRBV7-3, the J call TRBJ2-1, with 9 bases that match TRBD2. The CDR3 is 16 residues long. J gave up 2 bases and V 2 bases, and 4 bases lay outside the gene matches. The germline CDR1 and CDR2 sequences are SGHTA and FQGTGA. The CDR3 region is CASSLGSSGAYNEQFF. The CDR3 DNA sequence: TGTGCCAGCAGCTTAGGGTCTAGCGGGGCCTACAATGAGCAGTTCTTC.

The chain joins TRBV6-5 to TRBJ1-2; TRBD1 matches at 7 bases. The germline V gene encodes CDR1 MNHEY and CDR2 SVGAGI. This CDR3 is 13 amino acids long. V gave up 5 bases and J gave up 2 bases; unmatched junction bases: 2. The CDR3 reads CASSRDSNYGYTF. CDR3 coding DNA: TGTGCCAGCAGTAGGGACAGCAACTATGGCTACACCTTC.

The gene calls are TRBV10-1 and TRBJ2-7; 10 positions agree with TRBD2. V trimming: 3 bases; J trimming: 4 bases; junction bases outside the gene matches: 9. CDR3 length equals 16 residues. CDR1 is WNHNN and CDR2 is SYGVQD in the germline V gene (reference sequence). The CDR3: CASSESSGRPGYEQYF. For the CDR3, the DNA is TGCGCCAGCAGTGAAAGTAGCGGGAGGCCCGGGTACGAGCAGTACTTC.

The V gene is TRBV7-3, the J gene TRBJ2-2; possible D gene TRBD1, 6 bases. Germline values: CDR1 SGHTA, CDR2 FQGTGA. Trimming stripped 5 bases from V and 6 bases from J, with 13 bases between. This CDR3 has 14 residues. DNA for the CDR3: TGTGCCAGCAGCCCGGGACACTCCCCCGGGGAGCTGTTTTTT. Amino acids: CASSPGHSPGELFF.

The rearrangement links TRBV10-1 to TRBJ2-3; D not resolved. The CDR3 length is 12 residues. Germline assignment: CDR1 WNHNN and CDR2 SYGVQD (reference sequence). V was shortened by 5 bases and J by 1 base, with 4 bases between the two germline ends. CDR3 nucleotide sequence: TGCGCCAGCAGTCCTGGCACAGATACGCAGTATTTT. Its protein product is CASSPGTDTQYF.

CDR3 DNA sequence: TGTGCCAGCAGTTTCATCTTGACTTTTAGCAATCAGCCCCAGCATTTT. Translated: CASSFILTFSNQPQHF. The genes are TRBV28 and TRBJ1-5; D uncertain. The CDR3 contains 16 residues. V lost 3 bases and J 0 bases, leaving 12 bases between the germline ends. Germline V CDR1 and CDR2: MDHEN, SYDVKM.

The chain recombines TRBV9 with TRBJ2-1; D remains unclear. Trimming stripped 2 bases from V and 2 bases from J, with 8 bases between. Per the germline V gene, CDR1 is SGDLS and CDR2 is YYNGEE. CDR3 length: 14 residues. CDR3 amino acids: CASSVQSAYNEQFF. In DNA form, the CDR3 reads TGTGCCAGCAGCGTCCAGTCTGCCTACAATGAGCAGTTCTTC.

The chain combines TRBV2 with TRBJ2-5, with a tentative D call TRBD2 (6 bases). The CDR3 totals 15 residues. Trimming shortened V by 7 bases and J by 1 base, and 16 bases separated the two germline ends. Per the germline V gene, CDR1 is SNHLY and CDR2 is FYNNEI. The CDR3 region has the DNA TGTGCCAGCAAGGATGGTCGGGGGTTCCAAGAGACCCAGTACTTC. Translated: CASKDGRGFQETQYF.

V and J are TRBV4-1 and TRBJ2-7, with 9 bases fitting TRBD1. The CDR3 is 15 amino acids. V lost 1 base to trimming and J lost 4 bases; unmatched junction nucleotides: 5. The germline CDR1 and CDR2 sequences are MGHRA and YSYEKL. The CDR3 bases are TGCGCCAGCAGCCAAGCGTCGACAGGGGGTTACGAGCAGTACTTC. This codes for CASSQASTGGYEQYF.

The V and J genes are TRBV6-2 or TRBV6-3 and TRBJ2-5, with TRBD2 matching over 7 bases. The CDR3 covers 15 residues. From germline, CDR1 is MNHEY and CDR2 SVGEGT. The junction had 8 bases not matched to a gene; V was cut back by 2 bases and J by 5 bases. CDR3 amino acids: CASSYQLSGTETQYF. The CDR3 DNA reads as TGTGCCAGCAGTTACCAACTGAGCGGGACGGAGACCCAGTACTTC.

The J gene is TRBJ2-5, the V gene TRBV7-2, with 9 positions matching TRBD2. The CDR3 totals 13 residues. Per the germline V gene, CDR1 is SGHTA and CDR2 is FQGNSA. The ends lost 3 bases at V and 5 bases at J; junction bases unmatched: 1. The CDR3 nucleotides are TGTGCCAGCAGCTTCGGACTAGCGGAGACCCAGTACTTC. The encoded protein is CASSFGLAETQYF.

J is TRBJ1-1 and V is TRBV10-3; D gene ambiguous. This CDR3 spans 12 amino acids. Trimming removed 0 bases from V and 8 bases from J, with 7 bases in between. Germline-derived CDR1 and CDR2 are ENHRY and SYGVKD. In nucleotides, the CDR3 is TGTGCCATCAGTGAGTCGAGCCGGGAAGCTTTCTTT. Its protein product is CAISESSREAFF.

The V and J genes are TRBV9 and TRBJ2-1; 8 bases line up with TRBD1. J lost 4 bases, V lost 5 bases, and 11 bases had no gene match. The CDR3 extends over 16 amino acids. Germline V gene data show CDR1 as SGDLS and CDR2 as YYNGEE. The CDR3 region is CASSPTGTGGYNEQFF. As DNA, the CDR3 is TGTGCCAGCAGTCCAACGGGCACAGGGGGGTACAATGAGCAGTTCTTC.

J is TRBJ1-2 and V is TRBV6-5; 9 positions agree with TRBD1. V was pared by 7 bases and J by 4 bases, with 10 bases of the junction left unmatched. Per the germline V gene, CDR1 is MNHEY and CDR2 is SVGAGI. The CDR3 length is 15 residues. CDR3 protein: CASNPGQGTPYGYTF. The CDR3 bases are TGTGCCAGCAATCCGGGACAGGGCACCCCCTATGGCTACACCTTC.

The CDR3 DNA sequence: TGTGCCAGCAGCCATTACGGTGACAATGAGCAGTTCTTC. Translating gives CASSHYGDNEQFF. The J gene is TRBJ2-1, the V gene TRBV28; D not resolved. V was clipped by 6 bases and J by 5 bases, with 11 bases between them. The CDR3 loop spans 13 amino acids. Per the germline V gene, CDR1 is MDHEN and CDR2 is SYDVKM.

Written as DNA, the CDR3 is TGTGCCAGTAGCGTAACGACTAGCGGGGGTACGCAGTATTTT. It specifies CASSVTTSGGTQYF. The chain recombines TRBV19 with TRBJ2-3; 12 bases fit TRBD2. The V gene end was trimmed by 6 bases and the J gene end by 8 bases; junction bases not matched to a gene: 6. The CDR3 consists of 14 residues. The germline gives CDR1 LNHDA, CDR2 SQIVND (reference sequence).

CDR3 in amino acids: CASSLGLAGTDTQYF. For the CDR3, the DNA is TGCGCCAGCAGCTTGGGCCTAGCGGGCACAGATACGCAGTATTTT. The chain links TRBV5-1 to TRBJ2-3; 7 positions match TRBD2. The CDR3 covers 15 residues. Looked up from germline, CDR1 is SGHRS and CDR2 is YFSETQ. V was clipped by 0 bases and J by 1 base; unmatched bases: 2.

V usage is TRBV25-1 and J usage is TRBJ2-3; TRBD2 matches 11 bases. V trimming: 2 bases; J trimming: 4 bases; junction bases outside the gene matches: 5. This CDR3 has 16 amino acids. Germline CDR1 is MGHDK and CDR2 is SYGVNS. DNA for the CDR3: TGTGCCAGCAGTGAAGACACTAGCGGGAGCGCAGATACGCAGTATTTT. This encodes CASSEDTSGSADTQYF.

This clone was counted between two and nine times. Written as DNA, the CDR3 is TGTGCCAGCGGGAGGGGACTAGCGCAGGGAGGAGAGCAGTTCTTC. Protein product: CASGRGLAQGGEQFF. The gene calls are TRBV2 and TRBJ2-1, with 10 bases fitting TRBD2. The CDR3 runs to 15 residues. CDR1 is SNHLY, CDR2 FYNNEI, per germline. V lost 8 bases and J lost 10; bases outside the gene matches: 14.

V and J are TRBV28 and TRBJ1-2; 8 nucleotides match TRBD1. Germline CDR1 reads MDHEN; CDR2 reads SYDVKM. The CDR3 extends over 15 amino acids. Trimming at V came to 6 bases and at J to 4 bases, leaving 10 bases not matched to a gene. CDR3 amino acids: CASRPGGLLPYGYTF. The CDR3 DNA is TGTGCCAGCAGGCCAGGGGGCCTCCTACCCTATGGCTACACCTTC.